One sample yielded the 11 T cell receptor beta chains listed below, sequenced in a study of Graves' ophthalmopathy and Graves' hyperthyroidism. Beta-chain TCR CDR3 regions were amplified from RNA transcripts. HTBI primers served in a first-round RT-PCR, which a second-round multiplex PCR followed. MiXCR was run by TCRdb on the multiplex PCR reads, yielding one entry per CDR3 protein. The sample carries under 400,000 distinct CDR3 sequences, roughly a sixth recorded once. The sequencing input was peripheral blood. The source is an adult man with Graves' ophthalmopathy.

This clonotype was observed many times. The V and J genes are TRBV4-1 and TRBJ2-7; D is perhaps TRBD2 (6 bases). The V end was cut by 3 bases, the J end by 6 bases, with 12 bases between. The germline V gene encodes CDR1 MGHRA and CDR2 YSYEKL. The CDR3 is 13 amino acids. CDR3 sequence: CASSQVQGGEQYF. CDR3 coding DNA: TGCGCCAGCAGCCAGGTTCAGGGAGGCGAGCAGTACTTC.

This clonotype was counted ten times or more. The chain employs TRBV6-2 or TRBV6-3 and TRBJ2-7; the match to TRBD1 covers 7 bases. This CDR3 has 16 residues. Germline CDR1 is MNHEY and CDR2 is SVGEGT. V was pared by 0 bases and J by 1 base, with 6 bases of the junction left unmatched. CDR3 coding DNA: TGTGCCAGCAGTTACTCGACGACAGGGATGTCCTACGAGCAGTACTTC. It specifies CASSYSTTGMSYEQYF.

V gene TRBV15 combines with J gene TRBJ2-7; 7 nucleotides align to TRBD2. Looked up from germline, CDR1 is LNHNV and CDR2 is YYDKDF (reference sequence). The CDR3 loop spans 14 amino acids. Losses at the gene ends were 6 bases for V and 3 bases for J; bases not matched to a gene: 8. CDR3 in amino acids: CATRRGTGNYEQYF. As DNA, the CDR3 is TGTGCCACCAGGCGGGGGACGGGGAACTACGAGCAGTACTTC.

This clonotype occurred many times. The CDR3 region is CAWSPGQGWRNQPQHF. The CDR3 bases are TGTGCCTGGAGTCCGGGACAGGGGTGGCGCAATCAGCCCCAGCATTTT. The rearrangement links TRBV30 to TRBJ1-5; the match to TRBD1 covers 10 bases. Trimming at V came to 2 bases and at J to 2 bases, leaving 6 bases not matched to a gene. Per germline, CDR1 GTSNPN and CDR2 SVGIG (reference sequence). The CDR3 is made up of 16 amino acids.

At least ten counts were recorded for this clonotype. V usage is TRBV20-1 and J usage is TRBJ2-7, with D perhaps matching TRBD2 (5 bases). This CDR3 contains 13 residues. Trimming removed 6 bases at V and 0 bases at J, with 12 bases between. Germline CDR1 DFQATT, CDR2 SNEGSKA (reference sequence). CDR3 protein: CSAFSANSYEQYF. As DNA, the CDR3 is TGCAGTGCGTTTAGCGCAAACTCCTACGAGCAGTACTTC.

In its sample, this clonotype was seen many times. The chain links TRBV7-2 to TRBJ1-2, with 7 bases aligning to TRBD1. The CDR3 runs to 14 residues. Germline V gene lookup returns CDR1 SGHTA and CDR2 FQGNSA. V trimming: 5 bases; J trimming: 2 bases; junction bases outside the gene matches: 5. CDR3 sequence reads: CASSPGTANYGYTF. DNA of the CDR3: TGTGCCAGCAGCCCAGGGACAGCAAACTATGGCTACACCTTC.

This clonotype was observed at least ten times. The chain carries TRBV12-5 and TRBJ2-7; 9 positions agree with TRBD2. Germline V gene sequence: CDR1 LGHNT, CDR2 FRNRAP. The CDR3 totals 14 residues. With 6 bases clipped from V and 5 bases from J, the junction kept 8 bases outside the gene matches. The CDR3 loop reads CASGGGGGVDEQYF. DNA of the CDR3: TGTGCTAGTGGCGGCGGGGGGGGAGTAGACGAGCAGTACTTC.

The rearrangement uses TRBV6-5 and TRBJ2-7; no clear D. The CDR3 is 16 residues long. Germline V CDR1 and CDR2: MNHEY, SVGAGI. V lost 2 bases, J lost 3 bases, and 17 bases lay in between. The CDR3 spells CASSYANSRSYYEQYF. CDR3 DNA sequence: TGTGCCAGCAGTTACGCAAACTCCCGGAGCTACTACGAGCAGTACTTC.

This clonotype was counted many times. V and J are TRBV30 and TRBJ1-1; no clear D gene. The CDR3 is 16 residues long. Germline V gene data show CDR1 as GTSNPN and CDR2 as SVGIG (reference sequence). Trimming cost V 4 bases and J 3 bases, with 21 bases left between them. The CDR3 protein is CAWKLGRSLMDTEAFF. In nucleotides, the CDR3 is TGTGCCTGGAAATTGGGCAGGTCGTTGATGGACACTGAAGCTTTCTTT.

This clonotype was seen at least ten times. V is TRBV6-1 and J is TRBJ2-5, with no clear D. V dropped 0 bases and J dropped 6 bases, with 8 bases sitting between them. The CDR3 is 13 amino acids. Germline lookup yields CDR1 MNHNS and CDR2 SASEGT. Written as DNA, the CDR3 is TGTGCCAGCAGTGAAGCGCATGAAAAGACCCAGTACTTC. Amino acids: CASSEAHEKTQYF.

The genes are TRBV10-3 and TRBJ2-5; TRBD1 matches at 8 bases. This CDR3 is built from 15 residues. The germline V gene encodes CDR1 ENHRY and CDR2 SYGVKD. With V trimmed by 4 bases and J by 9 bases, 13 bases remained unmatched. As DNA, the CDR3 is TGTGCCATCAGTGCCGGGACAGGCGTTGAAGTGGCCCAGTACTTC. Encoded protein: CAISAGTGVEVAQYF.